Below, 15 T cell receptor beta chains from the same sample are listed, as sequenced in a study of patients and donors after allogeneic stem cell transplantation. TCRdb re-called the RT-PCR reads through MiXCR, storing one row per CDR3 protein. This table has about 200,000 distinct CDR3 sequences, more than 35% appearing once. The specimen was blood, either unsorted or a sorted T cell fraction (not recorded which). The receptors were gathered from a human donor who was either an allogeneic HSCT recipient or a stem cell or donor lymphocyte infusion donor (not recorded which). It is not recorded whose cells these are; they may come from a transplant donor.

CDR3 in DNA: TGCAGCGTTGCGGCAGGGTTTGAAAAACTGTTTTTT. It specifies CSVAAGFEKLFF. The chain has TRBV29-1 and TRBJ1-4; D is possibly TRBD1 (5 bases). Germline V CDR1 and CDR2: SQVTM, ANQGSEA. The CDR3 extends over 12 amino acids. The V end lost 4 bases, the J end lost 7 bases, and 10 bases lay between the germline ends.

This chain joins TRBV4-1 and TRBJ2-3; 8 bases align to TRBD2. Per germline, CDR1 MGHRA and CDR2 YSYEKL. This CDR3 spans 16 amino acids. V shed 2 bases, J shed 0 bases, and the junction held 4 bases outside the gene matches. Here the CDR3 DNA reads TGCGCCAGCAGCCAACCCGCGGGGGGCAGCACAGATACGCAGTATTTT. It is translated as CASSQPAGGSTDTQYF.

The V gene is TRBV6-2 or TRBV6-3, the J gene TRBJ1-5; maybe TRBD1 (5 bases). The CDR3 is made up of 16 amino acids. Trimming removed 2 bases from V and 4 bases from J, with 15 bases in between. CDR1 and CDR2 from the germline V gene are MNHEY and SVGEGT. The CDR3 is CASSYPRGTTNQPQHF. Here the CDR3 DNA reads TGTGCCAGCAGTTACCCCCGGGGGACTACAAATCAGCCCCAGCATTTT.

This clonotype was picked up a small number of times. The CDR3 sequence: CSVEDRHRGTEAFF. The CDR3, as DNA: TGCAGCGTTGAAGATAGGCACAGGGGAACTGAAGCTTTCTTT. The chain uses TRBV29-1 and TRBJ1-1; TRBD1 agrees at 7 bases. Per germline, CDR1 SQVTM and CDR2 ANQGSEA. The CDR3 extends over 14 amino acids. J gave up 5 bases and V 0 bases, and 6 bases lay outside the gene matches. The whole variable domain, filled in from reference TRBV29-1 and TRBJ1-1, reads SAVISQKPSRDICQRGTSLTIQCQVDSQVTMMFWYRQQPGQSLTLIATANQGSEATYESGFVIDKFPISRPNLTFSTLTVSNMSPEDSSIYLCSVEDRHRGTEAFFGQGTRLTVV.

V and J are TRBV28 and TRBJ2-7; D tentatively fits TRBD1 or TRBD2 (5 bases each). CDR3 length: 12 amino acids. Trimming stripped 10 bases from V and 0 bases from J, with 10 bases between. The germline V gene has CDR1 MDHEN and CDR2 SYDVKM. The CDR3 loop is CATSGTSYEQYF. CDR3 nucleotides: TGTGCCACATCCGGGACCTCCTACGAGCAGTACTTC.

This clonotype has just a few counts. The chain uses TRBV20-1 and TRBJ1-2; D is undetermined. Looked up from germline, CDR1 is DFQATT and CDR2 is SNEGSKA (reference sequence). The CDR3 spans 14 residues. With 3 bases removed from V and 2 bases from J, the gap between germline ends came to 13 bases. CDR3 loop: CSARPLTLNYGYTF. The DNA of the CDR3 is TGCAGTGCTAGGCCCCTCACCCTAAACTATGGCTACACCTTC.

This clonotype was detected once. This chain uses TRBV29-1 with TRBJ1-6; D is undetermined. The ends were cut back, 6 bases at V and 5 bases at J, with 17 bases in the middle. Germline loops: CDR1 SQVTM, CDR2 ANQGSEA. This CDR3 region has 15 residues. Here the CDR3 reads CSVSLTPGNNSPLHF. CDR3 DNA: TGCAGCGTCTCATTGACCCCCGGAAATAATTCACCCCTCCACTTT.

The chain carries TRBV29-1 and TRBJ2-1; a possible D gene is TRBD1 (6 bases). V lost 7 bases and J lost 3, with 10 bases in between. Per germline, CDR1 SQVTM and CDR2 ANQGSEA. The CDR3 sequence is 12 residues long. CDR3 coding DNA: TGCAGCGCCTGGGACAACTACAATGAGCAGTTCTTC. Translation: CSAWDNYNEQFF.

This chain links TRBV7-8 with TRBJ1-6; possible D gene TRBD1, 5 bases. This CDR3 contains 16 residues. Germline V gene sequence: CDR1 SGHVS, CDR2 FQNEAQ. V was clipped by 1 base and J by 7 bases, with 14 bases between them. The CDR3 loop is CASSLDQGLLNSPLHF. The CDR3 nucleotides read TGTGCCAGCAGCTTAGACCAGGGACTCCTCAATTCACCCCTCCACTTT.

This clonotype occurred a few times. The chain is built from TRBV4-3 and TRBJ1-1; D remains ambiguous. Germline V CDR1 and CDR2: LGHNA, YSLEER. The CDR3 runs 15 residues. V was clipped by 0 bases and J by 1 base, with 9 bases between them. Here the CDR3 DNA reads TGCGCCAGCAGCCAAGATAAACGGTCGAACACTGAAGCTTTCTTT. This sequence encodes CASSQDKRSNTEAFF.

V gene TRBV5-1 combines with J gene TRBJ2-1; 13 bases agree with TRBD2. The V gene's germline CDR1 is SGHRS and CDR2 YFSETQ. The CDR3 totals 18 residues. The J segment lost 3 bases and the V segment lost 4 bases, leaving 10 bases of the junction unmatched. CDR3: CASSGRGLAGVDYNEQFF. CDR3 nucleotide sequence: TGCGCCAGCAGCGGCCGAGGACTAGCGGGGGTCGACTACAATGAGCAGTTCTTC.

The chain employs TRBV27 and TRBJ1-3; D not resolved. This CDR3 region has 18 residues. Looked up from germline, CDR1 is MNHEY and CDR2 is SMNVEV (reference sequence). V was trimmed by 2 bases and J by 0 bases, leaving 17 bases between them. The CDR3 reads CASSLKLPGRSSGNTIYF. The CDR3 DNA reads TGTGCCAGCAGTTTAAAATTACCTGGACGGAGCTCTGGAAACACCATATATTTT.

This clonotype appeared a few times. This chain links TRBV9 with TRBJ1-6; no clear D. Germline loops: CDR1 SGDLS, CDR2 YYNGEE. This CDR3 contains 13 residues. The V end lost 3 bases, the J end lost 8 bases, and 9 bases lay between the germline ends. The DNA for the CDR3 is TGTGCCAGCAGCGCATTGCCGGATTCACCCCTCCACTTT. Protein: CASSALPDSPLHF.

This clonotype has at least ten counts. The J gene is TRBJ1-2, the V gene TRBV20-1; 10 nucleotides line up with TRBD1. There are 14 residues in the CDR3. Germline V gene lookup returns CDR1 DFQATT and CDR2 SNEGSKA (reference sequence). V shed 6 bases and J 4 bases; nucleotides not matched to a gene: 8. The CDR3 DNA reads TGCAGTGCGCTAAGACAGGGGGCTGGCTATGGCTACACCTTC. This gives the protein CSALRQGAGYGYTF.

This chain links TRBV7-9 with TRBJ2-3; D is undetermined. V was shortened by 1 base and J by 0 bases, with 8 bases between the two germline ends. The CDR3 is made up of 15 amino acids. CDR1 is SEHNR and CDR2 is FQNEAQ in the germline V gene (reference sequence). The CDR3 is CASSLGQVSTDTQYF. The CDR3 DNA reads as TGTGCCAGCAGCTTAGGGCAGGTCAGCACAGATACGCAGTATTTT.